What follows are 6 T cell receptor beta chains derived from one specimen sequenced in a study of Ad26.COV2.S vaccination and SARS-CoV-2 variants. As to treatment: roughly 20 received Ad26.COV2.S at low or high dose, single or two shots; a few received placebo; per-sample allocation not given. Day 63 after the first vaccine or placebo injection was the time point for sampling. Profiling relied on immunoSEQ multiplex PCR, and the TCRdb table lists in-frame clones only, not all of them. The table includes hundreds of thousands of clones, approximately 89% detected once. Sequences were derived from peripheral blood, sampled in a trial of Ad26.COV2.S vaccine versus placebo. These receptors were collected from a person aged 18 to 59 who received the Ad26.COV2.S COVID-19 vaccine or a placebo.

The CDR3 spells CATSDSSGANVLTF. The CDR3 DNA sequence: TGTGCCACCAGTGATAGCTCTGGGGCCAACGTCCTGACTTTC. This chain uses TRBV24-1 with TRBJ2-6; D not certain. V dropped 3 bases and J dropped 0 bases, with 2 bases sitting between them. Germline CDR1 KGHDR, CDR2 SFDVKD. This CDR3 region has 14 residues.

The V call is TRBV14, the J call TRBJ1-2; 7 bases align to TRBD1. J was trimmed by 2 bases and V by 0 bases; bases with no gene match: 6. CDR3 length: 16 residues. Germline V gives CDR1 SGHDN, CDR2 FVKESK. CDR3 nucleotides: TGTGCCAGCAGCCAAGAAGGGCCAGGGGGAAACTATGGCTACACCTTC. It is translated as CASSQEGPGGNYGYTF. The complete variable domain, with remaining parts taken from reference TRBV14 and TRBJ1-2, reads EAGVTQFPSHSVIEKGQTVTLRCDPISGHDNLYWYRRVMGKEIKFLLHFVKESKQDESGMPNNRFLAERTGGTYSTLKVQPAELEDSGVYFCASSQEGPGGNYGYTFGSGTRLTVV.

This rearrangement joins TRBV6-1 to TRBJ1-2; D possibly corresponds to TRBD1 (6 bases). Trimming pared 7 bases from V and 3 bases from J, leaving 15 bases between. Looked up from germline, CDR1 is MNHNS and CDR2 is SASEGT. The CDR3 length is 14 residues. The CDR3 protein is CASTSGQSDYGYTF. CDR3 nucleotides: TGTGCCAGCACCTCCGGACAGTCGGACTATGGCTACACCTTC.

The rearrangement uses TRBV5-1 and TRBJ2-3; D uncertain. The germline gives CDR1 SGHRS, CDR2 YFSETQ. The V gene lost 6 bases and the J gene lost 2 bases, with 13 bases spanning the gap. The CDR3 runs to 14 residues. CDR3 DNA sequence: TGCGCCAGCACCCTGACCCCTTACACAGATACGCAGTATTTT. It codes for CASTLTPYTDTQYF.

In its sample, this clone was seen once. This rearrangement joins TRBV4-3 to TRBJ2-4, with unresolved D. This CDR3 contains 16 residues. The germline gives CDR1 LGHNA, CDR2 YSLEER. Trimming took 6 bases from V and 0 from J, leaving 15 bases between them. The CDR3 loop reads CASSAAEMLAKNIQYF. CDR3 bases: TGCGCCAGCAGTGCGGCGGAAATGTTAGCCAAAAACATTCAGTACTTC.

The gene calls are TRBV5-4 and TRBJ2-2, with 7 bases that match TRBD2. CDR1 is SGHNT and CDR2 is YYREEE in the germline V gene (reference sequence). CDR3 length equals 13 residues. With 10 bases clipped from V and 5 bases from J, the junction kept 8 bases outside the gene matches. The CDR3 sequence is CALGGGWTGELFF. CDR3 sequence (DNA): TGTGCCCTTGGGGGGGGATGGACCGGGGAGCTGTTTTTT.